This passage covers 29 T cell receptor beta chains from one sample sequenced in a study of OX40 agonist ivuxolimab in advanced cancers. The data were produced by immunoSEQ multiplex PCR, yet TCRdb's version contains in-frame clones alone and is incomplete. The table shows 20,000 to 25,000 clones, with roughly 73% occurring only once. The material was CD4+ or CD8+ T cells sorted from blood, obtained in a trial of the OX40 agonist ivuxolimab. These TCRs come from an adult with an advanced solid tumor such as melanoma, head and neck, liver or kidney cancer.

The chain recombines TRBV7-9 with TRBJ2-1; D not certain. Germline V gives CDR1 SEHNR, CDR2 FQNEAQ (reference sequence). This CDR3 has 13 residues. V was cut by 4 bases and J by 9 bases, with 13 bases left in between. The DNA of the CDR3 is TGTGCCAGCAGCTCCCGGGTGGAGCCTGAGCAGTTCTTC. Its protein product is CASSSRVEPEQFF.

DNA for the CDR3: TGTGCCAGCAGCTTATGGGCAGCGCAAGAGACCCAGTACTTC. Translation gives CASSLWAAQETQYF. The V and J genes are TRBV11-2 and TRBJ2-5; D not resolved. Germline V gives CDR1 SGHAT, CDR2 FQNNGV. CDR3 length equals 14 residues. With 2 bases removed from V and 2 bases from J, the gap between germline ends came to 9 bases.

V and J are TRBV7-3 and TRBJ1-1; 7 bases are a match to TRBD1. CDR3 size: 15 residues. The germline gives CDR1 SGHTA, CDR2 FQGTGA. V lost 2 bases and J lost 3; bases outside the gene matches: 6. CDR3 amino acids: CASSLDSGQDTEAFF. The CDR3 region has the DNA TGTGCCAGCAGCTTAGATTCCGGACAGGACACTGAAGCTTTCTTT.

The chain links TRBV27 to TRBJ2-3; D is ambiguous. CDR1 is MNHEY, CDR2 SMNVEV, per germline (reference sequence). Trimming pared 5 bases from V and 3 bases from J, leaving 9 bases between. The CDR3 has 13 residues. The CDR3 region is CASSGLGTDTQYF. The CDR3 region has the DNA TGTGCCAGCAGTGGCTTAGGAACAGATACGCAGTATTTT.

This clone was counted a few times. The chain has TRBV18 and TRBJ1-5; perhaps TRBD1 as D (5 bases). This CDR3 contains 14 residues. V lost 0 bases and J 6 bases, leaving 9 bases between the germline ends. Germline CDR1 reads KGHSH; CDR2 reads LQKENI. The CDR3 DNA reads as TGTGCCAGCTCACCACCGGCAGGGACTCAGCCCCAGCATTTT. This sequence encodes CASSPPAGTQPQHF.

The V and J genes are TRBV6-6 and TRBJ2-7; no definite D call. Germline CDR1 is MNHNY and CDR2 is SVGAGI (reference sequence). This CDR3 comprises 13 residues. V was trimmed by 1 base and J by 7 bases, leaving 11 bases between them. This CDR3 is CASSYYRLSEQYF. CDR3 bases: TGTGCCAGCAGTTACTATAGGCTGAGTGAGCAGTACTTC.

The chain combines TRBV10-3 with TRBJ2-7; D ambiguous. Germline V gives CDR1 ENHRY, CDR2 SYGVKD. V lost 10 bases to trimming and J lost 0 bases, with 19 bases between them. The CDR3 spans 15 residues. CDR3 nucleotides: TGTGCCACAAGAAACGGCGCGCAGAACTCCTACGAGCAGTACTTC. This encodes CATRNGAQNSYEQYF.

Ten or more counts support this clone. The chain employs TRBV28 and TRBJ1-1; D not resolved. V dropped 4 bases and J dropped 1 base, with 4 bases sitting between them. Germline assignment: CDR1 MDHEN and CDR2 SYDVKM. CDR3 size: 12 residues. CDR3 amino acids: CASSYANTEAFF. CDR3 nucleotides: TGTGCCAGCAGTTATGCGAACACTGAAGCTTTCTTT. Drawing the rest from reference TRBV28 and TRBJ1-1, the complete variable domain is DVKVTQSSRYLVKRTGEKVFLECVQDMDHENMFWYRQDPGLGLRLIYFSYDVKMKEKGDIPEGYSVSREKKERFSLILESASTNQTSMYLCASSYANTEAFFGQGTRLTVV.

A single count supports this clone. The rearrangement links TRBV11-1 to TRBJ2-7; possibly TRBD1 for D (5 bases). The CDR3 totals 13 residues. Germline assignment: CDR1 SGHAT and CDR2 FQDESV (reference sequence). V was clipped by 4 bases and J by 2 bases, with 9 bases between them. The CDR3 nucleotides are TGTGCCAGCAGCTCCGACAGAGCCTACGAGCAGTACTTC. This sequence encodes CASSSDRAYEQYF.

This clone was recorded only once. The chain combines TRBV23-1 with TRBJ2-1, with D possibly matching TRBD1 (5 bases). TRBV23-1 is recorded as an ORF, its role being uncertain. This CDR3 has 19 residues. Deletions cut 4 bases from V and 0 bases from J, with 22 bases between. CDR3 residues: CASSRLGPGHSSSYNEQFF. The CDR3, as DNA: TGCGCCAGCAGTCGCCTGGGGCCCGGACATTCGAGCTCCTACAATGAGCAGTTCTTC.

The genes are TRBV4-3 and TRBJ1-5; no definite D call. Trimming took off 5 bases at V and 0 bases at J, with 11 bases between the two ends. This CDR3 region has 15 residues. The germline V gene has CDR1 LGHNA and CDR2 YSLEER. The CDR3 spells CASSAQLNSNQPQHF. The CDR3 bases are TGCGCCAGCAGCGCTCAGTTAAATAGCAATCAGCCCCAGCATTTT.

The rearrangement uses TRBV6-5 and TRBJ1-2; 12 positions agree with TRBD1. The CDR3 totals 14 residues. Germline lookup yields CDR1 MNHEY and CDR2 SVGAGI. J was trimmed by 7 bases and V by 5 bases; bases with no gene match: 5. This chain's CDR3 is CASSPGQGAPGYTF. The CDR3 coding sequence is TGTGCCAGCAGTCCGGGACAGGGGGCCCCTGGCTACACCTTC.

The J gene is TRBJ1-5, the V gene TRBV6-9; no clear D. This CDR3 contains 11 residues. Germline-derived CDR1 and CDR2 are MNHGY and SVAAGI. Deletions cut 8 bases from V and 6 bases from J, with 8 bases between. The chain's CDR3 is CASGSSQPQHF. The CDR3 DNA sequence: TGTGCCAGCGGAAGCTCTCAGCCCCAGCATTTT.

V usage is TRBV4-1 and J usage is TRBJ1-5, with D tentatively TRBD1 (6 bases). Trimming left V 3 bases short and J 10 bases short, with 22 bases between. The germline CDR1 and CDR2 sequences are MGHRA and YSYEKL. CDR3 length: 16 amino acids. The CDR3 loop is CASSQATTVRGIPQHF. DNA of the CDR3: TGCGCCAGCAGCCAGGCTACGACAGTCAGGGGAATACCCCAGCATTTT.

CDR3 loop: CASSPGGFNQPQHF. CDR3 coding DNA: TGTGCCAGCAGCCCGGGAGGCTTCAATCAGCCCCAGCATTTT. The chain links TRBV7-2 to TRBJ1-5, with no clear D. Germline loops: CDR1 SGHTA, CDR2 FQGNSA. Trimming stripped 5 bases from V and 3 bases from J, with 11 bases between. CDR3 size: 14 residues.

The chain couples TRBV7-6 to TRBJ1-2; no reliable D call. The V gene lost 1 base and the J gene lost 6 bases, with 3 bases spanning the gap. Germline assignment: CDR1 SGHVS and CDR2 FNYEAQ. The CDR3 totals 11 residues. CDR3 nucleotide sequence: TGTGCCAGCAGCTTAGGGGATGGCTACACCTTC. This sequence encodes CASSLGDGYTF.

V gene TRBV10-3 combines with J gene TRBJ1-2, with D perhaps matching TRBD1 (6 bases). Germline values: CDR1 ENHRY, CDR2 SYGVKD. CDR3 length equals 15 residues. Trimming left V 0 bases short and J 5 bases short, with 13 bases between. The CDR3 bases are TGTGCCATCAGTGAGTCGGAGGGGGTAGAGTATGGCTACACCTTC. It codes for CAISESEGVEYGYTF.

Written as DNA, the CDR3 is TGCGCCAGCAGCCCAAGGACAGGGTCAAATCAGCCCCAGCATTTT. It yields the protein CASSPRTGSNQPQHF. The J gene is TRBJ1-5, the V gene TRBV4-1; TRBD1 aligns across 8 bases. The germline CDR1 and CDR2 sequences are MGHRA and YSYEKL. This CDR3 has 15 amino acids. V trimming: 4 bases; J trimming: 4 bases; junction bases outside the gene matches: 6.

The chain links TRBV7-2 to TRBJ2-3; D is undetermined. Germline V gene data show CDR1 as SGHTA and CDR2 as FQGNSA. The ends were cut back, 1 base at V and 3 bases at J, with 5 bases in the middle. There are 13 residues in the CDR3. CDR3: CASSLVLTDTQYF. CDR3 coding DNA: TGTGCCAGCAGCTTAGTGTTGACAGATACGCAGTATTTT. Together with reference TRBV7-2 and TRBJ2-3, the CDR3 gives the full variable domain: GAGVSQSPSNKVTEKGKDVELRCDPISGHTALYWYRQSLGQGLEFLIYFQGNSAPDKSGLPSDRFSAERTGGSVSTLTIQRTQQEDSAVYLCASSLVLTDTQYFGPGTRLTVL.

J is TRBJ2-1 and V is TRBV13; a possible D gene is TRBD2 (6 bases). CDR3 size: 15 residues. Germline V gives CDR1 PRHDT, CDR2 FYEKMQ (reference sequence). The germline V and J ends were trimmed by 3 bases and 0 bases, with 9 bases remaining between them. The CDR3 DNA is TGTGCCAGCAGCTTTCGGGGGAGCTCCTACAATGAGCAGTTCTTC. It codes for CASSFRGSSYNEQFF.

The chain is built from TRBV7-3 and TRBJ2-1; D gene uncertain. Trimming cost V 4 bases and J 5 bases, with 6 bases left between them. The germline gives CDR1 SGHTA, CDR2 FQGTGA. The CDR3 is 12 residues long. CDR3 amino acids: CASSSMDNEQFF. The DNA of the CDR3 is TGTGCCAGCAGCTCCATGGACAATGAGCAGTTCTTC.

V is TRBV2 and J is TRBJ2-7; TRBD1 might be the D (5 bases). The V gene lost 5 bases and the J gene lost 0 bases, with 20 bases spanning the gap. The CDR3 loop spans 17 amino acids. Per germline, CDR1 SNHLY and CDR2 FYNNEI. CDR3 residues: CASSSPLRGHLSYEQYF. DNA of the CDR3: TGTGCCAGCAGTTCCCCCCTTCGCGGACACCTCTCCTACGAGCAGTACTTC.

V usage is TRBV5-6 and J usage is TRBJ2-3; D is unclear. Germline V gene lookup returns CDR1 SGHDT and CDR2 YYEEEE. This CDR3 comprises 12 residues. Trimming pared 3 bases from V and 2 bases from J, leaving 4 bases between. The CDR3 DNA reads as TGTGCCAGCAGCTACACCACAGATACGCAGTATTTT. It yields the protein CASSYTTDTQYF.

This CDR3 reads CASSHGEGTSDDTF. CDR3 coding DNA: TGTGCCAGCAGCCATGGAGAGGGGACGTCTGACGACACCTTC. The rearrangement uses TRBV4-2 and TRBJ1-2; weak D call: TRBD1 (5 bases). Germline V gene data show CDR1 as LGHNA and CDR2 as YNFKEQ. The length of the CDR3 is 14 residues. The V end lost 3 bases, the J end lost 12 bases, and 20 bases lay between the germline ends.

The chain employs TRBV7-9 and TRBJ1-2; D call uncertain. With 3 bases removed from V and 8 bases from J, the gap between germline ends came to 10 bases. CDR3 length equals 12 residues. Per germline, CDR1 SEHNR and CDR2 FQNEAQ (reference sequence). CDR3 sequence: CASSFGSSGYTF. The CDR3 DNA reads TGTGCCAGCAGCTTCGGGTCATCCGGCTACACCTTC. The full variable domain, rest sourced from reference TRBV7-9 and TRBJ1-2, is DTGVSQNPRHKITKRGQNVTFRCDPISEHNRLYWYRQTLGQGPEFLTYFQNEAQLEKSRLLSDRFSAERPKGSFSTLEIQRTEQGDSAMYLCASSFGSSGYTFGSGTRLTVV.

This chain links TRBV28 with TRBJ2-3, with D perhaps matching TRBD2 (6 bases). The CDR3 consists of 17 residues. Looked up from germline, CDR1 is MDHEN and CDR2 is SYDVKM. The germline V and J ends were trimmed by 4 bases and 2 bases, with 19 bases remaining between them. The CDR3, as DNA: TGTGCCAGCAGTTCAGCCGGGACTCTAGTAAACACAGATACGCAGTATTTT. It encodes CASSSAGTLVNTDTQYF.

The chain recombines TRBV19 with TRBJ1-2; D not certain. V was cut by 1 base and J by 8 bases, with 8 bases left in between. Germline V gene data show CDR1 as LNHDA and CDR2 as SQIVND (reference sequence). The CDR3 sequence is 12 residues long. The CDR3 coding sequence is TGTGCCAGTAGTATAGGGGCGAACGGCTACACCTTC. Translated, it gives CASSIGANGYTF.

The rearrangement uses TRBV29-1 and TRBJ2-7; no clear D gene. V lost 4 bases to trimming and J lost 0 bases, with 13 bases between them. Germline CDR1 reads SQVTM; CDR2 reads ANQGSEA. The CDR3 runs 14 residues. The chain's CDR3 is CSVGDRSSSYEQYF. The DNA for the CDR3 is TGCAGCGTTGGTGACCGTTCGAGCTCCTACGAGCAGTACTTC.

The chain uses TRBV5-4 and TRBJ2-7; D could derive from TRBD1 or TRBD2 (6 bases each). V was pared by 4 bases and J by 5 bases, with 13 bases between. This CDR3 has 13 residues. Germline values: CDR1 SGHNT, CDR2 YYREEE (reference sequence). DNA of the CDR3: TGTGCCAGCAGCCACGGGGGCATGGACGAGCAGTACTTC. The encoded protein is CASSHGGMDEQYF.